Below, 5 T cell receptor beta chains from the same sample are listed, as sequenced in a study of blood T cell repertoires in COVID-19 (dated by TCRdb to 2020 to 2022). Receptor libraries were prepared by the immunoSEQ multiplex PCR assay. TCRdb took over this immuneACCESS table, retaining in-frame rearrangements with V and J assigned. Such tables are incomplete; in checked studies, under half of the missing clones stem from an unresolved V gene, and the remainder is unexplained. The sample has about 210,000 clones on record, approximately 90% of them singletons. The ten largest clones capture around 10% of the sample. Sequencing used PBMCs or T cells enriched from blood (not recorded which). The receptors stem from a man aged 18 to 35 with acute COVID-19.

As DNA, the CDR3 is TGTGCCAGCTCAGTCCGGGACAAGGATCAGCCCCAGCATTTT. It encodes CASSVRDKDQPQHF. The chain has TRBV18 and TRBJ1-5; D may be TRBD1 (6 bases). CDR1 and CDR2 from the germline V gene are KGHSH and LQKENI. The V and J ends lost 5 bases and 5 bases respectively, with 13 bases between them. This CDR3 is built from 14 residues.

This clone was seen a handful of times. The V and J genes are TRBV10-2 and TRBJ2-7, with 8 bases identical to TRBD2. The CDR3 is 14 amino acids. Germline CDR1 reads WSHSY; CDR2 reads SAAADI. After removal of 7 bases from V and 3 bases from J, the junction contained 8 bases not matched to a gene. CDR3: CASKEGLAGYEQYF. CDR3 nucleotides: TGCGCCAGCAAGGAGGGGCTAGCGGGCTACGAGCAGTACTTC.

This clone occurred many times. Sequence at one end of the junction differs from germline and may be a read error. This chain links TRBV24-1 with TRBJ1-2; possibly TRBD1 for D (5 bases). The CDR3 contains 13 residues. Germline-derived CDR1 and CDR2 are KGHDR and SFDVKD. The CDR3 coding sequence is TGTGCCACCAGTGATTCTTTGGGACTCAACCCCGACTTC. Protein: CATSDSLGLNPDF.

This chain connects TRBV4-1 to TRBJ1-3, with 7 bases aligning to TRBD1. V gave up 4 bases and J gave up 2 bases; unmatched junction bases: 11. This CDR3 region has 17 residues. Germline V gives CDR1 MGHRA, CDR2 YSYEKL. The CDR3 protein is CASSPPGGDRAGNTIYF. The CDR3 DNA reads as TGCGCCAGCAGCCCCCCCGGCGGAGACAGGGCTGGAAACACCATATATTTT.

This clone was seen only once. The chain employs TRBV10-2 and TRBJ2-5, with D possibly TRBD2 on 6 matching bases. V shed 11 bases and J shed 5 bases, with 21 bases lying between them. This CDR3 has 14 residues. The germline CDR1 and CDR2 sequences are WSHSY and SAAADI. CDR3 DNA: TGCGCCTCATCTCGGGGGACCCCAGGCGAGACCCAGTACTTC. Translation: CASSRGTPGETQYF.